Listed here is a single TCR beta chain. No antigen is known for it. Nested PCRs of about 17 and 10 cycles, two in total, were run on TCRalpha and TCRbeta cDNA. TCRdb re-called the 5' RACE reads, yielding one record per CDR3 amino acid sequence without DNA. The repertoire shows 160,000 or so distinct CDR3 sequences; the top ten hold roughly 2.6%. The data are from a study of monozygotic twins with inflammatory bowel disease. Overall study results and limits: T cell subtypes were not distinguishable in this analysis. Varying immunosuppressive regimens may have increased patient repertoire variability.

The CDR3 consists of 13 residues. This receptor was identified in a human donor with ulcerative colitis or Crohn's disease, or a healthy co-twin of an affected twin (not recorded which). The chain has TRBV12-3 or TRBV12-4 and TRBJ2-5; TCRdb's D call, TRBD1, is unchecked because there is no DNA. The sequenced material came from blood. The CDR3 protein is CASPRDRGETQYF.